The sequence of this T cell receptor beta chain was determined in a study of graft-versus-host responses after intestinal transplantation. Turning to this clone: What it binds is unknown.

The germline CDR1 and CDR2 sequences are SEHNR and FQNEAQ (reference sequence). The CDR3 sequence is 12 residues long. V was trimmed by 3 bases and J by 5 bases, leaving 8 bases between them. Sequencing was performed with immunoSEQ multiplex PCR; in TCRdb, only in-frame clones are kept and a portion is missing. Here the sample spans 95,000 to 110,000 clones, 93% being singletons. The receptor comes from a human donor who received an intestinal transplant. The gene calls are TRBV7-9 and TRBJ2-7, with D possibly matching TRBD2 (5 bases). The input for sequencing was unstimulated CD8+ T cells sorted from spleen or lymph node cells, taken before intestinal transplant. CDR3 DNA: TGTGCCAGCAGCTTCACGGGAAACGAGCAGTACTTC. Amino acid sequence: CASSFTGNEQYF.